This T cell receptor (beta chain) appears in the sequencing data of a study of control samples from healthy donors and cancer patients. This clone was observed a few times. Some clones are missing from TCRdb's copy, which holds only in-frame ones; the method was immunoSEQ multiplex PCR. The repertoire holds approximately 150,000 clones, roughly 90% seen once, with 0.68% in the top ten. J was trimmed by 0 bases and V by 5 bases; bases with no gene match: 4. The CDR3 consists of 14 residues. The germline CDR1 and CDR2 sequences are SEHNR and FQNEAQ (reference sequence). This TCR was sampled from a woman in her 30s in good health. The V gene is TRBV7-9, the J gene TRBJ2-7; 7 nucleotides line up with TRBD1. Source material: blood. CDR3 nucleotides: TGTGCCAGCAGCCTTAACAGGGGCTCCTACGAGCAGTACTTC. Translated: CASSLNRGSYEQYF.